This T cell receptor beta chain was profiled in a study of blood T cells in healthy people across ages (dated by TCRdb to between 2015 and 2016). Broadly, across the study: Template switching captured roughly one uniquely barcoded TCR beta cDNA molecule per two T cells in model experiments. Donors were grouped into four age groups: young (average approximately 15 years), middle-aged (about 40), aged (roughly 67) and long-lived (less than 85). Donors of different ages were randomly distributed across sequencing lanes to avoid experimental bias. To track age-related changes in TCR beta repertoire diversity, the study relied on deep sequencing normalized with unique cDNA molecular identifiers. For two donors (one aged 18 to 29 and one aged 80 or older), the study analyzed two additional independent replicas of 1 million unique cDNA reads from the same blood draw. The research as a whole found: There was a strong correlation between observed TCR beta diversity and the percentage of naive T cells measured by flow cytometry. Donor CMV infection status was unknown, potentially confounding age-related changes in expanded clonotypes. Bulk unsorted PBMC profiling prevented conclusive comparison of naive and antigen-experienced compartments. The long-lived group showed more naive CD4+ T cells, fewer expanded clones and increased TCR diversity than the aged group, suggesting age selection. Total diversity estimates from one million sequenced T cells were considered lower bounds and underestimates. As age increased, observed TCR beta diversity per million T cells dropped in a roughly linear way, and a significant reduction was already evident by age roughly 36.

The receptor library was made with 5' RACE. Sequencer: Illumina HiSeq 2500. A second PCR of about 7 to 12 cycles was run with a J-beta primer mix and a sample-barcoded 5' primer. Each TCR beta cDNA molecule received a unique molecular identifier from a template-switch 5' adaptor carrying 12 random nucleotides. Each sample yielded at least 2.5 million CDR3-containing paired-end reads. All of the RNA was converted into first-strand cDNA using the Mint cDNA synthesis kit, with a TRBC-specific oligonucleotide serving as the primer. Following uracil-DNA glycosylase treatment, all cDNA underwent a first 18-cycle PCR with the universal primers M1SS and BC2_uni_R. Per the source publication's procedure: For normalization, 1 million high-quality reads, each with a distinct molecular identifier, were randomly selected from each sample. Reads sharing molecular identifiers were discarded rather than binned into consensus sequences. MiTCR, set to a Q25 quality threshold and the strictest error-elimination algorithm, was used for CDR3 identification, clonotype clustering and error correction. A nonparametric unseen species model using Euler transformation provided a lower-bound estimate of total TCR beta diversity. TCRdb trimmed public reads at Q25 via fastp, called clones via MiXCR and kept in-frame beta chains. Here each entry gathers all rows of one CDR3 protein and keeps the most common genes and DNA. These V and J calls rely on TCRdb rather than the paper's analysis. The sample data list 790,000 or so distinct CDR3 sequences, and just over 55% of these were observed just once. Jointly, the top ten make up approximately 24% of the sample.

The donors were some 36 Caucasian individuals from Russia, aged roughly 6 to 100 years, who were systemically healthy. Each donor gave ten milliliters of peripheral blood, collected into EDTA-treated Vacutainer tubes. Ficoll-Paque density-gradient centrifugation was used to isolate PBMCs, with at least 6.5 million per sample. Total RNA, at least 6 micrograms per sample, was extracted from PBMCs with Trizol reagent. The percentages of naive CD45RAhigh/CD27high T cells were determined by flow cytometry on a PBMC aliquot from every donor. In regard to this clonotype: Its antigen has not been determined. No base qualities exist here, and no much larger clone lies one base off it.

The CDR3 spans 14 residues, from the cysteine through the phenylalanine. The sequence is cut down to CDR3 DNA, 42 bases in frame from base 1. Unmatched junction bases come to 10, with V trimmed by 6 bases and J by 8 bases. Via the germline V gene (reference sequence), CDR1 is DFQATT and CDR2 SNEGSKA. The sequenced sample consisted of blood. This chain joins TRBV20-1 to TRBJ2-1, and TRBD1 aligns with 10 junction nucleotides. This clonotype was obtained from a man between 40 and 49 years old in good health. The CDR3 corresponds to CSATDRGWEDEQFF. The bases are TGCAGTGCAACGGACAGGGGGTGGGAAGATGAGCAGTTCTTC.